The subject of this entry is one TCR beta chain. Its antigen is as yet unknown. The treatment here: approximately nine-day PBMC culture with coronavirus spike peptide pools or control peptides (ViraFEST assay). Half of the medium was exchanged for fresh IL-2 medium, first on day 3 and then on day 7. The data originate from a study of vaccination and CD4 T cells after COVID-19. At the level of the study: Convalescents were six males and four females, two of them Hispanic.

Sequenced with the Oncomine TCR Beta short-read assay was DNA taken from cultured CD4+ T cells. Researchers extracted genomic DNA from CD4+ T cells that had been cultured. TCRdb redid the calling of the PCR reads with MiXCR, one entry per CDR3 protein. The table records some 10,000 distinct CDR3 sequences, 46% of them present only once. This CDR3 comprises 16 residues. The V and J ends lost 6 bases and 4 bases, in that order; junction bases with no gene match: 11. Germline CDR1 MNHNS, CDR2 SASEGT. The specimen was CD4+ T cells from blood, cultured in vitro. J is TRBJ2-2 and V is TRBV6-1; 7 bases agree with TRBD2. The receptor comes from a human donor who had recovered from COVID-19. CDR3 nucleotides: TGTGCCAGCAGGAGTGACGCTAGCGGTAGCACCGGGGAGCTGTTTTTT. It translates to CASRSDASGSTGELFF.